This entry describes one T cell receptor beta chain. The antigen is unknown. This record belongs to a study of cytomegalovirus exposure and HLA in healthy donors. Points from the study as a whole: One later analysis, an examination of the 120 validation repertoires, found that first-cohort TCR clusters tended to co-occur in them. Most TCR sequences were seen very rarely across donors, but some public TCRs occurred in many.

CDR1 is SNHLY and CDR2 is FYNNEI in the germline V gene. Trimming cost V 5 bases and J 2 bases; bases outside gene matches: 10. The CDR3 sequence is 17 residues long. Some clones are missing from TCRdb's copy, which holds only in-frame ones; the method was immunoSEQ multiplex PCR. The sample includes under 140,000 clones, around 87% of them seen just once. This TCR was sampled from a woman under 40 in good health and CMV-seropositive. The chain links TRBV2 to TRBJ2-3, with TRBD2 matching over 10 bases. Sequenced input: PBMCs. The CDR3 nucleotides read TGTGCCAGCAGTCCCAGACTAGCGGGCGATTTCACAGATACGCAGTATTTT. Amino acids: CASSPRLAGDFTDTQYF.